This entry lists 3 T cell receptor beta chains sequenced from one sample in a study of OX40 agonist ivuxolimab in advanced cancers. TCRdb's table, derived via immunoSEQ multiplex PCR, lists solely in-frame clones and lacks some. The sample has roughly 34,000 clones, approximately 80% seen once. The specimen comprised CD4+ or CD8+ T cells sorted from blood, sampled in a trial of the OX40 agonist ivuxolimab. These receptors were collected from an adult with an advanced solid tumor such as melanoma, head and neck, liver or kidney cancer.

This clone showed up just once. CDR3 nucleotides: TGTGCCTGGAGTTCGACATTAGGTGGTGGAGAGACCCAGTACTTC. It codes for CAWSSTLGGGETQYF. The chain joins TRBV30 to TRBJ2-5; D is undetermined. With 2 bases removed from V and 4 bases from J, the gap between germline ends came to 17 bases. The CDR3 loop spans 15 amino acids. The germline V gene encodes CDR1 GTSNPN and CDR2 SVGIG (reference sequence).

This chain joins TRBV15 and TRBJ1-5, with 7 nucleotides matching TRBD1. CDR1 and CDR2 from the germline V gene are LNHNV and YYDKDF (reference sequence). J lost 3 bases, V lost 6 bases, and 5 bases had no gene match. The CDR3 consists of 14 residues. CDR3 residues: CATSPDRNNQPQHF. The DNA for the CDR3 is TGTGCCACCAGTCCGGACAGGAACAATCAGCCCCAGCATTTT.

This clone was seen just once. J is TRBJ1-5 and V is TRBV5-4; D is unclear. Germline V gene lookup returns CDR1 SGHNT and CDR2 YYREEE (reference sequence). This CDR3 spans 16 amino acids. Trimming removed 1 base from V and 1 base from J, with 12 bases in between. As DNA, the CDR3 is TGTGCCAGCAGCTTGAATGGGGATCCGAGCAATCAGCCCCAGCATTTT. This gives the protein CASSLNGDPSNQPQHF.